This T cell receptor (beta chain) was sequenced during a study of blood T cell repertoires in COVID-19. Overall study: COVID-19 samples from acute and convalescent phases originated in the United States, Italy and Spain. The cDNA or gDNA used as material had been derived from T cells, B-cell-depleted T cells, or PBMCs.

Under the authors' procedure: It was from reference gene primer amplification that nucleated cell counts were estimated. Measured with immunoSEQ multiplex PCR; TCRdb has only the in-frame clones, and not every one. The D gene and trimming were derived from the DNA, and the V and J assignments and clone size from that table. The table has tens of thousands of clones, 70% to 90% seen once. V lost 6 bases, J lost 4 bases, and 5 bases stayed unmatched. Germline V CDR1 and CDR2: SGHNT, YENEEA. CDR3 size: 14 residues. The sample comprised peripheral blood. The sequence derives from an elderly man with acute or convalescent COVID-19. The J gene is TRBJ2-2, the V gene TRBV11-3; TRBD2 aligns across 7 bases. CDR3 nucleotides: TGTGCCAGCAGTCCCTCGGGGGGCACCGGGGAGCTGTTTTTT. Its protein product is CASSPSGGTGELFF.